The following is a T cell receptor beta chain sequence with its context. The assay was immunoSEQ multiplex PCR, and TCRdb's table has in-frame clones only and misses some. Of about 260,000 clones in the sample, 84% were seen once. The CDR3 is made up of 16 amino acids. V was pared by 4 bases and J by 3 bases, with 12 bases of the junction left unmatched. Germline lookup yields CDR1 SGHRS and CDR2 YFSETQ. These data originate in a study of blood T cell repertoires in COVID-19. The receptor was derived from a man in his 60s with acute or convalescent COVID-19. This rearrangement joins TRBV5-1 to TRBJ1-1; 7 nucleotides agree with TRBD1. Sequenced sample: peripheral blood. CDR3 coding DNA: TGCGCCAGCAGCCCTTTACAGGGGAGGATGGACACTGAAGCTTTCTTT. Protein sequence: CASSPLQGRMDTEAFF.